What follows are 7 T cell receptor beta chains derived from one specimen sequenced in a study of T cells in Graves' hyperthyroidism and ophthalmopathy. Researchers amplified the TCR beta CDR3 regions from RNA transcripts. A first-round RT-PCR of the TCR CDR3 used the HTBI primer set. A single record per CDR3 protein comes from TCRdb applying MiXCR to the multiplex PCR reads. The data show around 300,000 distinct CDR3 sequences, 11% to 15% seen once. Input material: blood. These receptors were taken from a woman aged 25-40 years with Graves' hyperthyroidism.

This clonotype occurred many times. The chain links TRBV27 to TRBJ1-5; no clear D gene. The CDR3 consists of 14 residues. V dropped 6 bases and J dropped 0 bases, with 9 bases sitting between them. The germline gives CDR1 MNHEY, CDR2 SMNVEV (reference sequence). CDR3 nucleotides: TGTGCCAGCAGGCTCGGGTATAGCAATCAGCCCCAGCATTTT. Protein: CASRLGYSNQPQHF.

This clonotype was counted a single time. It may be a read error: a sequence one base away is much more abundant. V is TRBV6-2 or TRBV6-3 and J is TRBJ1-5; D not certain. Germline loops: CDR1 MNHEY, CDR2 SVGEGT. This CDR3 is 19 amino acids long. This CDR3 is CAGSFSPWGAARGNQPQHF. The CDR3 bases are TGTGCCGGCAGTTTTAGTCCTTGGGGAGCGGCGCGGGGAAATCAGCCCCAGCATTTT.

This clonotype was picked up a small number of times. A much more abundant neighbour one base away suggests this may be a read error. CDR3 DNA sequence: TGTGCCAGCAGCGGTATGGGCTCCTACGAGCAGTACTTC. It translates to CASSGMGSYEQYF. This chain connects TRBV6-1 to TRBJ2-7, with no clear D. V lost 6 bases and J lost 0, with 9 bases in between. The germline V gene encodes CDR1 MNHNS and CDR2 SASEGT. The CDR3 spans 13 residues.

V is TRBV5-1 and J is TRBJ2-3; possible D gene TRBD2, 6 bases. CDR1 and CDR2 from the germline V gene are SGHRS and YFSETQ. V gave up 4 bases and J gave up 6 bases, with 18 bases separating them. The CDR3 has 15 amino acids. The CDR3: CASSRSGPPGDTQYF. Here the CDR3 DNA reads TGCGCCAGCAGCCGGAGCGGGCCCCCCGGGGATACGCAGTATTTT. The full variable domain, its missing parts supplied by reference TRBV5-1 and TRBJ2-3, is KAGVTQTPRYLIKTRGQQVTLSCSPISGHRSVSWYQQTPGQGLQFLFEYFSETQRNKGNFPGRFSGRQFSNSRSEMNVSTLELGDSALYLCASSRSGPPGDTQYFGPGTRLTVL.

This chain connects TRBV2 to TRBJ2-2; D is undetermined. This CDR3 has 12 residues. V dropped 8 bases and J dropped 3 bases, with 7 bases sitting between them. CDR1 and CDR2 from the germline V gene are SNHLY and FYNNEI. CDR3 nucleotide sequence: TGTGCCAGCTTGAAGGACACCGGGGAGCTGTTTTTT. Translating gives CASLKDTGELFF.

This clonotype was picked up many times. The CDR3 is CSVGTSDYEQYF. CDR3 nucleotide sequence: TGCAGCGTTGGGACTAGCGACTACGAGCAGTACTTC. The V gene is TRBV29-1, the J gene TRBJ2-7; 9 positions agree with TRBD2. Germline CDR1 SQVTM, CDR2 ANQGSEA. The junction had 1 base not matched to a gene; V was cut back by 4 bases and J by 3 bases. The CDR3 is made up of 12 amino acids.

The V gene is TRBV2, the J gene TRBJ2-1, with D possibly being TRBD2 (6 bases). The CDR3 is made up of 18 amino acids. Trimming pared 5 bases from V and 5 bases from J, leaving 25 bases between. CDR1 is SNHLY and CDR2 is FYNNEI in the germline V gene. Here the CDR3 reads CASSLTYFGTGEDNEQFF. The CDR3 DNA reads TGTGCCAGCAGTCTTACCTATTTCGGGACTGGAGAGGACAATGAGCAGTTCTTC.